The 26 T cell receptor beta chains presented below share a single source sample, sequenced in a study of vaccination and CD4 T cells after COVID-19. These receptors are not linked to any known antigen. The Oncomine TCR Beta short-read assay generated sequence data from the DNA of cultured CD4+ T cells. TCRdb called the PCR reads again in MiXCR, with one record for every CDR3 protein. In the table there are approximately 15,000 distinct CDR3 sequences, less than 50% of which are singletons. The treatment: roughly ten-day PBMC culture with coronavirus spike peptide pools or control peptides (ViraFEST assay). The sample here was CD4+ T cells from blood, cultured in vitro, taken before SARS-CoV-2 vaccination. The receptors originated from a human donor who had recovered from COVID-19.

This clonotype has only a few counts. The chain uses TRBV6-1 and TRBJ1-1; no firm D call. Trimming cost V 7 bases and J 2 bases, with 17 bases left between them. Germline V gene lookup returns CDR1 MNHNS and CDR2 SASEGT. The CDR3 sequence is 15 residues long. CDR3: CASMGIGLTNTEAFF. The CDR3 nucleotides read TGTGCCAGCATGGGGATTGGACTGACCAACACTGAAGCTTTCTTT.

The CDR3 DNA follows: TGCAGTGCCGATCAGGTAGCTGGAGGGGAGCAGTACTTC. Protein product: CSADQVAGGEQYF. V usage is TRBV20-1 and J usage is TRBJ2-7; the D gene is possibly TRBD2 (6 bases). In germline, CDR1 is DFQATT, CDR2 SNEGSKA (reference sequence). V was trimmed by 6 bases and J by 7 bases, leaving 19 bases between them. There are 13 residues in the CDR3.

This chain uses TRBV7-2 with TRBJ1-1, with no clear D. V lost 0 bases, J lost 0 bases, and 11 bases lay in between. The CDR3 loop spans 16 amino acids. Germline CDR1 is SGHTA and CDR2 is FQGNSA. CDR3 bases: TGTGCCAGCAGCTTAGCTTACAGCAGATTGAACACTGAAGCTTTCTTT. Translating gives CASSLAYSRLNTEAFF.

In DNA form, the CDR3 reads TGTGCCAGCAGCACGGGACAGGCGATCTACGAGCAGTACTTC. This sequence encodes CASSTGQAIYEQYF. V usage is TRBV7-2 and J usage is TRBJ2-7, with 8 bases fitting TRBD1. Germline-derived CDR1 and CDR2 are SGHTA and FQGNSA. The CDR3 is 14 residues long. Trimming cost V 5 bases and J 3 bases; bases outside gene matches: 6.

This chain's CDR3 is CSAPSTGAPEAFF. The CDR3 bases are TGCAGTGCCCCATCGACAGGTGCCCCTGAAGCTTTCTTT. V gene TRBV20-1 combines with J gene TRBJ1-1; TRBD1 is a possible D gene (6 bases). Germline CDR1 and CDR2: DFQATT and SNEGSKA (reference sequence). This CDR3 spans 13 amino acids. Trimming left V 6 bases short and J 6 bases short, with 17 bases between.

The chain uses TRBV7-2 and TRBJ2-5, with 7 bases identical to TRBD2. Germline CDR1 SGHTA, CDR2 FQGNSA. The CDR3 consists of 15 residues. The J segment lost 4 bases and the V segment lost 2 bases, leaving 7 bases of the junction unmatched. The CDR3 bases are TGTGCCAGCAGCTTATTCGCGGGGGTTTCAGAGACCCAGTACTTC. Translation: CASSLFAGVSETQYF.

This chain connects TRBV20-1 to TRBJ1-6; 12 positions match TRBD1. After removal of 0 bases from V and 8 bases from J, the junction contained 5 bases not matched to a gene. The CDR3 consists of 16 residues. CDR1 is DFQATT, CDR2 SNEGSKA, per germline (reference sequence). The CDR3 loop reads CSARDPGTGGYSPLHF. The DNA of the CDR3 is TGCAGTGCTAGAGATCCAGGGACAGGGGGCTATTCACCCCTCCACTTT.

The chain recombines TRBV6-5 with TRBJ2-7; TRBD2 matches at 12 bases. In germline, CDR1 is MNHEY, CDR2 SVGAGI. The CDR3 extends over 15 amino acids. The J segment lost 5 bases and the V segment lost 4 bases, leaving 6 bases of the junction unmatched. CDR3 coding DNA: TGTGCCAGCAGTTCGGCTAGCGGGAGGGCTCACGAGCAGTACTTC. The encoded protein is CASSSASGRAHEQYF.

This clonotype was recorded a few times. The V gene is TRBV28, the J gene TRBJ1-5; 7 bases match TRBD1. V lost 10 bases and J lost 2; bases outside the gene matches: 11. CDR3 length equals 15 residues. The germline V gene encodes CDR1 MDHEN and CDR2 SYDVKM. The CDR3 DNA sequence: TGTGCCACCCAATTACAGGGGCCGGGCAATCAGCCCCAGCATTTT. It codes for CATQLQGPGNQPQHF.

CDR3 amino acids: CASSSGLVREQYF. CDR3 in DNA: TGTGCCAGCAGCAGCGGACTAGTGAGGGAGCAGTACTTC. The genes are TRBV7-2 and TRBJ2-7, with TRBD2 matching 7 bases. CDR1 and CDR2 from the germline V gene are SGHTA and FQGNSA. The CDR3 spans 13 residues. The ends lost 5 bases at V and 7 bases at J; junction bases unmatched: 8.

The chain combines TRBV7-8 with TRBJ2-2, with TRBD1 as a possible D gene (6 bases). The CDR3 loop spans 14 amino acids. V lost 5 bases, J lost 3 bases, and 10 bases lay in between. Germline assignment: CDR1 SGHVS and CDR2 FQNEAQ. CDR3 nucleotide sequence: TGTGCCAGCAGCCCGCGACAGGACACCGGGGAGCTGTTTTTT. Protein: CASSPRQDTGELFF.

The chain links TRBV20-1 to TRBJ1-5, with 8 bases fitting TRBD1. V dropped 6 bases and J dropped 6; count of bases not matched to a gene: 7. This CDR3 has 13 amino acids. Germline CDR1 DFQATT, CDR2 SNEGSKA (reference sequence). The CDR3 bases are TGCAGTGCCAGACAGGGGACCGTTCAGCCCCAGCATTTT. Translated, it gives CSARQGTVQPQHF.

The chain is built from TRBV7-8 and TRBJ2-2, with 7 nucleotides matching TRBD1. In germline, CDR1 is SGHVS, CDR2 FQNEAQ. The J segment lost 2 bases and the V segment lost 5 bases, leaving 8 bases of the junction unmatched. There are 16 residues in the CDR3. Written as DNA, the CDR3 is TGTGCCAGCAGCCCCCGGACAGGAACCAACACCGGGGAGCTGTTTTTT. It translates to CASSPRTGTNTGELFF.

V gene TRBV18 combines with J gene TRBJ1-3; 8 positions match TRBD1. The trim removed 4 bases at V and 3 bases at J, leaving 5 bases unmatched. This CDR3 is built from 15 residues. Germline loops: CDR1 KGHSH, CDR2 LQKENI. CDR3 region: CASSLSGGRGNTIYF. CDR3 DNA: TGTGCCAGCTCACTATCAGGGGGCCGTGGAAACACCATATATTTT.

The chain is built from TRBV6-1 and TRBJ2-3; D is tentatively TRBD1 or TRBD2 (6 bases each). V was clipped by 6 bases and J by 1 base, with 14 bases between them. Germline CDR1 and CDR2: MNHNS and SASEGT. The CDR3 contains 15 residues. CDR3 bases: TGTGCCAGCAGCGAGGGGGGTCCGGGCACAGATACGCAGTATTTT. As protein: CASSEGGPGTDTQYF.

This rearrangement joins TRBV28 to TRBJ2-5, with unresolved D. Trimming pared 3 bases from V and 5 bases from J, leaving 10 bases between. CDR1 and CDR2 from the germline V gene are MDHEN and SYDVKM. The CDR3 runs 13 residues. The DNA for the CDR3 is TGTGCCAGCAGTTTGTCTGGGGTGGAGACCCAGTACTTC. Protein product: CASSLSGVETQYF. Complete variable domain (other parts from reference TRBV28 and TRBJ2-5): DVKVTQSSRYLVKRTGEKVFLECVQDMDHENMFWYRQDPGLGLRLIYFSYDVKMKEKGDIPEGYSVSREKKERFSLILESASTNQTSMYLCASSLSGVETQYFGPGTRLLVL.

This clonotype was seen only a few times. The chain uses TRBV12-3 or TRBV12-4 and TRBJ1-5; D call uncertain. This CDR3 has 14 amino acids. V shed 4 bases and J shed 2 bases, with 9 bases lying between them. The CDR3 spells CASSSYRGNQPQHF. CDR3 DNA sequence: TGTGCCAGCAGTTCGTATCGCGGCAATCAGCCCCAGCATTTT.

In its sample, this clonotype was seen a few times. The chain has TRBV6-2 or TRBV6-3 and TRBJ1-2; D ambiguous. Germline V gene lookup returns CDR1 MNHEY and CDR2 SVGEGT. The V end was cut by 6 bases, the J end by 4 bases, with 12 bases between. The CDR3 consists of 13 residues. The CDR3 protein is CASSLTVFYGYTF. DNA for the CDR3: TGTGCCAGCAGCCTGACCGTTTTCTATGGCTACACCTTC.

The chain has TRBV20-1 and TRBJ2-5, with TRBD1 as a possible D gene (5 bases). CDR3 size: 12 residues. Trimming stripped 6 bases from V and 1 base from J, with 9 bases between. CDR1 and CDR2 from the germline V gene are DFQATT and SNEGSKA (reference sequence). The CDR3 here is CSARALQETQYF. The CDR3, as DNA: TGCAGTGCCAGGGCACTCCAAGAGACCCAGTACTTC.

V gene TRBV6-1 combines with J gene TRBJ1-1, with D perhaps TRBD1 (6 bases). Germline V gene lookup returns CDR1 MNHNS and CDR2 SASEGT. This CDR3 has 16 amino acids. V shed 7 bases and J shed 2 bases, with 20 bases lying between them. CDR3 loop: CASIVQGSVKNTEAFF. The CDR3 DNA reads TGTGCCAGCATTGTCCAGGGGTCAGTAAAAAACACTGAAGCTTTCTTT.

In this sample, this clonotype turned up a few times. This sequence joins TRBV11-3 and TRBJ2-3; 9 bases map to TRBD1. Germline V gene data show CDR1 as SGHNT and CDR2 as YENEEA. CDR3 length: 15 amino acids. Trimming took 5 bases from V and 5 from J; bases not matched to a gene: 8. CDR3 loop: CASSPPGQGIDTQYF. In nucleotides, the CDR3 is TGTGCCAGCAGCCCGCCGGGACAGGGCATAGATACGCAGTATTTT.

This chain links TRBV6-2 or TRBV6-3 with TRBJ1-2; perhaps TRBD1 as D (6 bases). Germline V gives CDR1 MNHEY, CDR2 SVGEGT. The CDR3 is 13 residues long. Between the trimmed V and J ends, which lost 6 bases and 0 bases, there was a span of 8 bases. The CDR3 DNA reads TGTGCCAGCAGAAGGACAGCTAACTATGGCTACACCTTC. Encoded protein: CASRRTANYGYTF.

The chain has TRBV11-3 and TRBJ2-1, with TRBD1 matching 7 bases. The CDR3 loop spans 13 amino acids. The V gene end was trimmed by 5 bases and the J gene end by 8 bases; junction bases not matched to a gene: 6. CDR1 SGHNT and CDR2 YENEEA come from the germline V gene. CDR3 residues: CASSEGARDEQFF. CDR3 coding DNA: TGTGCCAGCAGCGAGGGGGCGCGGGATGAGCAGTTCTTC.

This clonotype was detected a few times. This chain uses TRBV7-2 with TRBJ2-2, with D uncertain. Germline assignment: CDR1 SGHTA and CDR2 FQGNSA. V lost 4 bases and J lost 0, with 15 bases in between. The CDR3 contains 17 residues. DNA of the CDR3: TGTGCCAGCAGCTCCCGAATTGTGACAACGAACACCGGGGAGCTGTTTTTT. This codes for CASSSRIVTTNTGELFF.

This sequence joins TRBV7-2 and TRBJ2-7; a weak D match, TRBD1 (6 bases). Germline V CDR1 and CDR2: SGHTA, FQGNSA. This CDR3 region has 16 residues. V was cut by 4 bases and J by 2 bases, with 18 bases left in between. The CDR3 coding sequence is TGTGCCAGCAGCTCAAGGGGGAGACAGCCAACCTACGAGCAGTACTTC. This translates into CASSSRGRQPTYEQYF. The whole variable domain, filled in from reference TRBV7-2 and TRBJ2-7, reads GAGVSQSPSNKVTEKGKDVELRCDPISGHTALYWYRQSLGQGLEFLIYFQGNSAPDKSGLPSDRFSAERTGGSVSTLTIQRTQQEDSAVYLCASSSRGRQPTYEQYFGPGTRLTVT.

The gene calls are TRBV7-7 and TRBJ1-5; D is uncertain. Germline V gene data show CDR1 as SSHAT and CDR2 as FNYEAQ (reference sequence). V lost 2 bases, J lost 0 bases, and 14 bases lay in between. The CDR3 sequence is 17 residues long. The CDR3: CASSLKSSENSNQPQHF. In DNA, the CDR3 is TGTGCCAGCAGCTTAAAGTCGTCCGAGAATAGCAATCAGCCCCAGCATTTT.